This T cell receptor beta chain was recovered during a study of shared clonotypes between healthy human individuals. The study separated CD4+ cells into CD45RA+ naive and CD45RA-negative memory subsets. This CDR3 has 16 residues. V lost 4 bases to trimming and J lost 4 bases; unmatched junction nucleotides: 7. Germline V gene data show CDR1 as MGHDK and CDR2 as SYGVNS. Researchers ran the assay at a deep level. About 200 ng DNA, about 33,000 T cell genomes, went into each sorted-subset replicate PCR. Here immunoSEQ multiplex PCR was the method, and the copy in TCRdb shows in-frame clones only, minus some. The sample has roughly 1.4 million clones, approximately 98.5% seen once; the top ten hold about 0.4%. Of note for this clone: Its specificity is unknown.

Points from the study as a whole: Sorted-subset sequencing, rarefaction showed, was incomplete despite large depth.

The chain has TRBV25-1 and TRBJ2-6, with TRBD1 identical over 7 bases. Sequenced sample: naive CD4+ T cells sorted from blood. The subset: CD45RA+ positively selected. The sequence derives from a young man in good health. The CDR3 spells CASSAPTGVGANVLTF. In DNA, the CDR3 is TGTGCCAGCAGTGCCCCTACAGGGGTCGGGGCCAACGTCCTGACTTTC.